Below, one T cell receptor beta chain is given with its context. This clonotype has a handful of counts. Its antigen is not yet known. The input lacks base qualities; no much larger clone sits a single base away. The data are from a study of identical twins listed by TCRdb under 2016. Background on the whole study: To test whether fetal clonotypes persist, this study deep-sequenced TCR alpha and beta repertoires from monozygotic twins, from unrelated adults of various ages, and from cord blood. To rule out contamination, the twin experiments were replicated at different times with different library preparation protocols. Here is what the overall study found, with its caveats: Zero-insertion analyses could be partly confounded by invariant T cells such as MAIT and iNKT, though diverse VJ usage argued against such confounding for most clonotypes. In beta out-of-frame sequences, excess twin sharing was weaker, because having fewer shared sequences lowered the signal-to-noise ratio. In monozygotic twins, out-of-frame TCR alpha sharing was systematically underestimated by recombination models, although the models agreed with sharing between unrelated individuals. Conclusions relied on cross-sectional statistical analysis, since the same donors could not be followed over many years. Abundant cord blood beta clonotypes had fewer insertions, young adult naive repertoires showed a similar but weaker trend, and memory repertoires showed no such trend. Out-of-frame TCR alpha sequences shared between twins showed an excess of low generation-probability sequences compared with coincidental sharing between unrelated individuals.

Only healthy Caucasian donors were included. Three pairs of female monozygotic twins, all aged roughly 18 to 29 years, were included in the twin cohort. The RNA used for TCR libraries was isolated from peripheral blood mononuclear cells. Libraries were prepared through 5' RACE. TCRdb lists the instrument as Illumina HiSeq 2000. A universal primer binding site was introduced by template switching, and a unique molecular identifier was present in the final cDNA, enabling accurate counting of TCR cDNA molecules. First-strand cDNA for TCR alpha and beta chains was synthesized from specific primers in the conserved constant-segment region. To control for contamination, every cDNA library was double barcoded, receiving both a SMART-Mk sample barcode and Illumina barcodes. TruSeq adapter sequences along with Illumina sample barcodes were introduced in two successive PCR steps. TCR alpha and beta cDNA libraries were sequenced on the Illumina HiSeq platform with custom primers. In the paper's pipeline: Unique molecular identifiers were extracted from raw reads with MiGEC, and CDR3 positions were determined with MiXCR. For each individual, recombination models were inferred using an EM algorithm with the repgenHMM and IGoR tools. The analysis of shared clonotypes was done with the tcR package in R, with sharing normalized by the product of cloneset sizes. Out-of-frame nonproductive sequences were analyzed to study raw recombination free of thymic and clonal selection effects. The public reads were run again by TCRdb, first through fastp at Q25 and then through MiXCR, and only productive beta chains were kept. Merged by CDR3 protein, the rows form single entries marked with the most common genes and DNA. These V and J calls derive from TCRdb rather than the authors' analysis. The sample contains about 730,000 distinct CDR3 sequences, 21% of them found a single time. The ten top clones hold more than 4% of the sample.

Deletion took 4 bases off V and 6 bases off J, with a span of 16 bases between the germline ends. The CDR3 contains 13 residues, cysteine and phenylalanine counted. The kept DNA is CDR3 alone, 39 bases in frame from the first base. CDR1 is given as SQVTM and CDR2 as ANQGSEA, both from the germline V gene. The same sample was also used in a study of T cells expressing NK-cell markers. That second report states: TCR beta-chain repertoires were profiled in sorted CD3+CD56+NKG2C+, CD3+CD56+NKG2C- and CD3+CD56-NKG2C+ T-cell subsets from eight donors. Most of the eight sequenced donors were HCMV-seropositive and one was HCMV-seronegative. To restrict sorting to alphabetaTCR-expressing T cells, an anti-gammadeltaTCR antibody was added in several experiments. For five or six donors, the dominant CD3+CD56+NKG2C+ clonotypes were among the top 10 CD8+ clonotypes and accounted for about 1.0-7.0% of CD8+ T cells. Those dominant clonotypes were again the most abundant among CD3+CD56-NKG2C+ cells in a few donors, at about 25-60.1%. Whether the expanded NKG2C-expressing T cell clones were specific for HCMV antigens remained unclear. The study sequenced eight donors, all healthy volunteers chosen at random: three men and five women. To determine HCMV serostatus, a commercial ELISA kit was used to detect HCMV-specific IgG in serum. For about six donors, bulk peripheral blood T-cell repertoires were also sequenced from unsorted PBMC. MIGEC was used to demultiplex reads and group the reads by UMI, and MiTCR was used to assemble and quantify clonotypes. To exclude erroneous sequences, only TCR cDNA sequences supported by at least two reads were retained. The tcR package was used for downstream repertoire analysis, and clonotypes were matched between fractions using CDR3 nucleotide sequence together with V segment. VDJmatch was used to annotate antigen specificity against VDJdb, with one amino acid substitution in CDR3 permitted.

The source material was PBMCs. This chain is built from TRBV29-1 and TRBJ2-7; no D segment can be confidently identified. This sequence originates from a woman between 18 and 29 years old in good health. The sequenced DNA: TGCAGCGTTGGATCAGGAGTTTCGTCCGAGCAGTACTTC. The resulting protein is CSVGSGVSSEQYF.